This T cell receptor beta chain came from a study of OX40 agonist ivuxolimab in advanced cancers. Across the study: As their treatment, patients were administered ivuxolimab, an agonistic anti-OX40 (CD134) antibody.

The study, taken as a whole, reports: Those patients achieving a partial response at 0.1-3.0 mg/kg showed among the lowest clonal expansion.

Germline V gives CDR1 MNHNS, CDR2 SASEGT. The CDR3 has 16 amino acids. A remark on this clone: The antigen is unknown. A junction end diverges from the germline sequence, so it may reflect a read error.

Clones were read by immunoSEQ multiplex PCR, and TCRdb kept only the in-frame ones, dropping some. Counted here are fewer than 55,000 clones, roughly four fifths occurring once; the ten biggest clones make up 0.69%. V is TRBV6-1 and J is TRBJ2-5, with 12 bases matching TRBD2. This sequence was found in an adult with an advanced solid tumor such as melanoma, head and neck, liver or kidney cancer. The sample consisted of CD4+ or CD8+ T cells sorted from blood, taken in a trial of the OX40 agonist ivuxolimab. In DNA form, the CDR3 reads TGTGCCAGCAGTGGGACGACTAGCGGGGGCCAAGGGACCCAGTACTTC. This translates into CASSGTTSGGQGTQYF.